This passage covers 7 T cell receptor beta chains from one sample sequenced in a study of blood T cells in healthy people across ages. Primers used in a second PCR of about 7 to 12 cycles were a sample-barcoded 5' primer and a J-beta primer mix. TCRdb reprocessed the 5' RACE reads via MiXCR and lists one record per CDR3 protein. The sample lists around 1.5 million distinct CDR3 sequences, about 31% occurring once. Sequenced input: blood. Receptors originate from a woman younger than 45 in good health.

The genes are TRBV12-3 or TRBV12-4 and TRBJ1-2, with D possibly TRBD1 on 6 matching bases. CDR3 length equals 17 residues. Trimming cost V 6 bases and J 1 base, with 21 bases left between them. In DNA, the CDR3 is TGTGCCAGCAGCCTATTGGGAGGCGCAGGGGTTAACTATGGCTACACCTTC. This encodes CASSLLGGAGVNYGYTF.

The chain employs TRBV5-1 and TRBJ2-5, with D unresolved. The CDR3 totals 14 residues. CDR1 and CDR2 from the germline V gene are SGHRS and YFSETQ. The germline V and J ends were trimmed by 1 base and 11 bases, with 18 bases remaining between them. CDR3 sequence reads: CASSLRPAVMEQYF. The CDR3 nucleotides read TGCGCCAGCAGCTTGAGGCCGGCCGTAATGGAGCAGTACTTC.

A remark on this clonotype: The conserved phenylalanine or tryptophan is not found at the CDR3 terminus, so this likely reflects a read error. The chain uses TRBV29-1 and TRBJ2-2; 7 nucleotides match TRBD2. After removal of 7 bases from V and 5 bases from J, the junction contained 7 bases not matched to a gene. Germline V lookup: CDR1 SQVTM, CDR2 ANQGSEA. The CDR3 is 13 residues long. CDR3 DNA: TGCAGCGGGGGGGGTTACGAAACCGGGGAGCTGTTTTGT. It codes for CSGGGYETGELFC.

This chain joins TRBV21-1 and TRBJ1-5; the table's D gene call, TRBD1, was not cross checked with the DNA. TRBV21-1 is a recognized pseudogene. CDR3 length equals 13 residues. The CDR3 coding sequence is TGTGCCAGCAGCAAGACAGGGTATCAGCCCCAGCATTTT. Encoded protein: CASSKTGYQPQHF.

As to this clonotype: Given a much more abundant clone one base away, this may be a read error. The chain joins TRBV20-1 to TRBJ2-7, with D perhaps TRBD2 (7 bases). Looked up from germline, CDR1 is DFQATT and CDR2 is SNEGSKA (reference sequence). The CDR3 spans 13 residues. CDR3 DNA sequence: TGCGGTGCTAAATTGGCGGGGGCTTACGAGCAGTACTTC. As protein: CGAKLAGAYEQYF.

The chain is built from TRBV20-1 and TRBJ2-1, with TRBD1 matching over 8 bases. The germline gives CDR1 DFQATT, CDR2 SNEGSKA (reference sequence). V lost 2 bases to trimming and J lost 2 bases; unmatched junction nucleotides: 8. The CDR3 loop spans 16 amino acids. CDR3 sequence: CSARRGGQGPYNEQFF. As DNA, the CDR3 is TGCAGTGCTAGAAGGGGTGGACAGGGCCCCTACAATGAGCAGTTCTTC.

This sequence joins TRBV15 and TRBJ2-3; weak D call: TRBD2 (7 bases). Per germline, CDR1 LNHNV and CDR2 YYDKDF (reference sequence). V was cut by 5 bases and J by 5 bases, with 20 bases left in between. The CDR3 has 16 residues. CDR3: CATSSWGRGRGDTQYF. For the CDR3, the DNA is TGTGCCACCAGCTCCTGGGGGCGGGGGCGTGGAGATACGCAGTATTTT.